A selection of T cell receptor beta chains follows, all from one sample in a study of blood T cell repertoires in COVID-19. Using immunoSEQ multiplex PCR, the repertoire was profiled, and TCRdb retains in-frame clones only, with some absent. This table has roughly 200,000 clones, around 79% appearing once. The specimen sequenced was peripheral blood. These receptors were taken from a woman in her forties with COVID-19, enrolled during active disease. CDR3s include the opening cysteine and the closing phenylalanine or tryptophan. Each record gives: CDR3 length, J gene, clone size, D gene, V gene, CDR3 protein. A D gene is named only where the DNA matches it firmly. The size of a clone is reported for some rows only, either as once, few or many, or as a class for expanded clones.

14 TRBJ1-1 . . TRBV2 CASTVFTAATEAFF
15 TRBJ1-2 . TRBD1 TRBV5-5 CASSAVGTASYGYTF
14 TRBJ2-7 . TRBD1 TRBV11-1 CASRPQTGGGEQYF
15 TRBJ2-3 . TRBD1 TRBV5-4 CASSSTGGPTDTQYF
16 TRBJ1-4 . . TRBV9 CASSPQSGGANEKLFF
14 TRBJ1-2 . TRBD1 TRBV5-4 CATSPGGRNYGYTF
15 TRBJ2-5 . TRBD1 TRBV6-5 CASRMTGAIQETQYF
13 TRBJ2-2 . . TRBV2 CASKLGPAGELFF
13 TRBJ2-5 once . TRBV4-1 CASSQIDKETQYF
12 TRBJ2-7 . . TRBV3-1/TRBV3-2 CASSRNAYEQYF
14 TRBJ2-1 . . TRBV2 CASSELALVNEQFF
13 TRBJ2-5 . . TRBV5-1 CASSLYRGETQYF